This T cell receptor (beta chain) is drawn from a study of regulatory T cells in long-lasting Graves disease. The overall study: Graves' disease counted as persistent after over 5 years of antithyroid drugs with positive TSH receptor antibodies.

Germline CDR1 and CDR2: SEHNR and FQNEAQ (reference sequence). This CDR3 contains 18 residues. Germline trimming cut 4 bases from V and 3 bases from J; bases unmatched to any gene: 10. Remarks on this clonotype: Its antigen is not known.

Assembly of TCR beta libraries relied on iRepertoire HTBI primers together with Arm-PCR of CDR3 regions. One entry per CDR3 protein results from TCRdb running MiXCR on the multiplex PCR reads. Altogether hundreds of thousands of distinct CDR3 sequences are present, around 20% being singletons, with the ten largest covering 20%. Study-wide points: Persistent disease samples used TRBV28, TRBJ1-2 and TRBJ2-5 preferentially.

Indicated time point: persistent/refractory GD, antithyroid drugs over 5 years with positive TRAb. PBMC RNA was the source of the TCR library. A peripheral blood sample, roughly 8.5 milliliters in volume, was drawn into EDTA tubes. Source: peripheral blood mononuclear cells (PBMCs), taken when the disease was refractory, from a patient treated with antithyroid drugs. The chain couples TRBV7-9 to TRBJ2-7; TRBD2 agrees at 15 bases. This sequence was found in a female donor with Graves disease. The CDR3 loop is CASSSLPGLAGGGYEQYF. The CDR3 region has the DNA TGTGCCAGCAGCTCACTTCCGGGACTAGCGGGAGGCGGCTACGAGCAGTACTTC.